The T cell receptor (beta chain) described here comes from a study of shared clonotypes between healthy human individuals. The sample holds one count of this clone. V lost 7 bases, J lost 6 bases, and 15 bases stayed unmatched. Germline CDR1 SGHVS, CDR2 FQNEAQ. The CDR3 is 16 residues long. Authors' methods: Sequence data from immunoSEQ were junction-only and lacked quality scores; consequently, filtering differed. Data came from immunoSEQ multiplex PCR; TCRdb stores just in-frame clones and leaves some out. V and J calls plus clone size are reproduced from that table; the DNA served to infer D and trimming. The table includes 450,000 to 600,000 clones, less than 85% detected once.

The clonotype comes from a woman between 40 and 55 years old in good health. Some clones in this sample may be carry-over from other donors' samples. Sample: PBMCs. The chain carries TRBV7-8 and TRBJ1-5; 7 bases map to TRBD1. The CDR3 DNA is TGTGCCAGCACCCCAAAGGGGAGGGGGCAGGGTCAGCCCCAGCATTTT. This encodes CASTPKGRGQGQPQHF.